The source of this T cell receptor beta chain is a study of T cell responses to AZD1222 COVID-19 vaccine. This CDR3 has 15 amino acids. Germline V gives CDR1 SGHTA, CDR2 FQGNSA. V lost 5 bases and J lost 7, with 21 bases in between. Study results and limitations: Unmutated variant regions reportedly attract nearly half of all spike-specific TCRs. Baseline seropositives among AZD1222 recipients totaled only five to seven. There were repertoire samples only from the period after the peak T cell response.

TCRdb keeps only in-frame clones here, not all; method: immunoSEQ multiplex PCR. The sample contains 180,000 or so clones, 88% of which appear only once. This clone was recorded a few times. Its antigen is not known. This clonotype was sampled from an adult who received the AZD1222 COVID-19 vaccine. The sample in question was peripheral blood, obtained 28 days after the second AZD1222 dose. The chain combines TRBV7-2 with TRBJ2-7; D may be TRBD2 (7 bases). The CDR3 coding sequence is TGTGCCAGCAGCCTAGGGGGGGACTACCTAGGGGAGCAGTACTTC. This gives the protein CASSLGGDYLGEQYF.